This entry lists 30 T cell receptor beta chains sequenced from one sample in a study of blood T cell repertoires in COVID-19. Profiling relied on immunoSEQ multiplex PCR, and the TCRdb table lists in-frame clones only, not all of them. The data show about 150,000 clones, 65% to 85% seen once. Sequencing was done on a sample of peripheral blood. All receptors come from a man aged 25-45 years with COVID-19, enrolled during active disease.

J is TRBJ2-1 and V is TRBV6-2 or TRBV6-3; 12 nucleotides line up with TRBD1. The CDR3 runs 15 residues. J was trimmed by 9 bases and V by 4 bases; bases with no gene match: 7. Germline V gives CDR1 MNHEY, CDR2 SVGEGT. The CDR3 sequence is CASSSRDRGQAEQFF. CDR3 nucleotide sequence: TGTGCCAGCAGTTCTCGGGACAGGGGGCAGGCTGAGCAGTTCTTC.

The chain combines TRBV4-2 with TRBJ1-4, with 7 bases that match TRBD1. The CDR3 has 14 amino acids. The ends lost 6 bases at V and 6 bases at J; junction bases unmatched: 7. CDR1 is LGHNA, CDR2 YNFKEQ, per germline. This CDR3 reads CASSAGQGDEKLFF. In DNA form, the CDR3 reads TGTGCCAGCAGTGCAGGGCAGGGGGATGAAAAACTGTTTTTT.

V gene TRBV2 combines with J gene TRBJ1-1; D is unclear. V was trimmed by 2 bases and J by 7 bases, leaving 8 bases between them. This CDR3 region has 12 residues. CDR1 and CDR2 from the germline V gene are SNHLY and FYNNEI. CDR3 sequence reads: CASSESGIEAFF. CDR3 nucleotides: TGTGCCAGCAGTGAATCGGGGATTGAAGCTTTCTTT.

The chain uses TRBV9 and TRBJ1-3; the match to TRBD1 covers 7 bases. CDR1 is SGDLS, CDR2 YYNGEE, per germline. V dropped 3 bases and J dropped 3; count of bases not matched to a gene: 6. This CDR3 comprises 15 residues. The CDR3 is CASSAYTGDGNTIYF. The CDR3 DNA reads as TGTGCCAGCAGCGCGTACACAGGGGATGGAAACACCATATATTTT.

This clone was recorded only once. The chain uses TRBV19 and TRBJ2-3; 8 nucleotides align to TRBD2. The germline CDR1 and CDR2 sequences are LNHDA and SQIVND (reference sequence). The CDR3 covers 14 residues. The J segment lost 2 bases and the V segment lost 4 bases, leaving 2 bases of the junction unmatched. This chain's CDR3 is CASSRREVTDTQYF. The CDR3, as DNA: TGTGCCAGTAGTAGGCGGGAGGTCACAGATACGCAGTATTTT. Complete variable domain (other parts from reference TRBV19 and TRBJ2-3): DGGITQSPKYLFRKEGQNVTLSCEQNLNHDAMYWYRQDPGQGLRLIYYSQIVNDFQKGDIAEGYSVSREKKESFPLTVTSAQKNPTAFYLCASSRREVTDTQYFGPGTRLTVL.

The chain recombines TRBV28 with TRBJ1-5; 8 nucleotides match TRBD1. The CDR3 spans 14 residues. Germline V gene data show CDR1 as MDHEN and CDR2 as SYDVKM. Trimming at V came to 6 bases and at J to 6 bases, leaving 7 bases not matched to a gene. The CDR3 DNA sequence: TGTGCCAGCAGAACTGGACAGGGCGGTCAGCCCCAGCATTTT. Translated: CASRTGQGGQPQHF.

The chain uses TRBV6-5 and TRBJ2-7, with D possibly TRBD1 on 6 matching bases. The CDR3 extends over 13 amino acids. Germline CDR1 is MNHEY and CDR2 is SVGAGI. Trimming removed 6 bases from V and 3 bases from J, with 12 bases in between. CDR3 region: CASSPGTYYEQYF. The CDR3 DNA is TGTGCCAGCAGCCCCGGGACATACTACGAGCAGTACTTC.

The chain carries TRBV19 and TRBJ1-5; TRBD1 matches at 9 bases. J lost 10 bases, V lost 7 bases, and 8 bases had no gene match. Germline V lookup: CDR1 LNHDA, CDR2 SQIVND (reference sequence). This CDR3 comprises 13 residues. The CDR3 protein is CASTRDRAGPQHF. The CDR3 DNA reads as TGTGCCAGTACCCGGGACAGGGCGGGACCCCAGCATTTT.

Concerning this clone itself: A read error may produce the germline difference seen at one junction end. V and J are TRBV9 and TRBJ2-1; TRBD2 aligns across 9 bases. The CDR3 totals 11 residues. Germline V gene lookup returns CDR1 SGDLS and CDR2 YYNGEE. CDR3: CSSGRHNEQFF. In DNA, the CDR3 is TGTTCCAGCGGGAGGCACAATGAGCAGTTCTTC.

The rearrangement joins TRBV6-1 to TRBJ1-4; TRBD1 agrees at 8 bases. V shed 6 bases, J shed 6 bases, and the junction held 30 bases outside the gene matches. Germline-derived CDR1 and CDR2 are MNHNS and SASEGT. CDR3 length equals 22 residues. The CDR3 spells CASRERVIGQAGGAGRDEKLFF. CDR3 bases: TGTGCCAGCAGAGAACGAGTGATAGGTCAGGCAGGGGGCGCGGGTAGGGATGAAAAACTGTTTTTT.

The gene calls are TRBV10-3 and TRBJ1-6; 7 nucleotides agree with TRBD1. V shed 10 bases and J 7 bases; nucleotides not matched to a gene: 10. The germline V gene encodes CDR1 ENHRY and CDR2 SYGVKD. CDR3 length equals 14 residues. CDR3 residues: CATEDRVGNSPLHF. In DNA, the CDR3 is TGTGCCACCGAAGACAGGGTTGGAAATTCACCCCTCCACTTT.

The CDR3 is CASSEGLVGGTQYF. As DNA, the CDR3 is TGTGCCAGCAGCGAGGGACTAGTAGGGGGCACCCAGTACTTC. The chain links TRBV3-1 (or the pseudogene TRBV3-2) to TRBJ2-5, with a weak D call TRBD2 (8 bases). The CDR3 sequence is 14 residues long. CDR1 is LGHDT, CDR2 YNNKEL, per germline (reference sequence). Trimming took off 5 bases at V and 8 bases at J, with 18 bases between the two ends.

This clone was picked up one time. This rearrangement joins TRBV12-3 or TRBV12-4 to TRBJ2-5; D possibly corresponds to TRBD1 (5 bases). Trimming stripped 8 bases from V and 5 bases from J, with 9 bases between. This CDR3 region has 11 residues. CDR3 in amino acids: CASGSGETQYF. CDR3 coding DNA: TGTGCCAGCGGATCAGGGGAGACCCAGTACTTC.

This chain joins TRBV28 and TRBJ2-2; the D gene is possibly TRBD1 (6 bases). This CDR3 is built from 15 residues. Germline V lookup: CDR1 MDHEN, CDR2 SYDVKM. V dropped 4 bases and J dropped 4 bases, with 13 bases sitting between them. The CDR3 protein is CASSYNRVGTGELFF. The CDR3 bases are TGTGCCAGCAGTTACAACAGGGTGGGCACCGGGGAGCTGTTTTTT.

This clone was counted between two and nine times. The chain is built from TRBV21-1 and TRBJ2-3; the table's TRBD1 call for D was not verified on the DNA. TRBV21-1 is a documented pseudogene. CDR3 length equals 18 residues. In DNA form, the CDR3 reads TGTGCCAGCAGCAAAACCAACGAGGGACAGGGTACATCAGATACGCAGTATTTT. Its translation: CASSKTNEGQGTSDTQYF.

With regard to this clone: The sample contains more than one DNA sequence encoding this CDR3. The chain combines TRBV6-5 with TRBJ1-3; no firm D call. Per germline, CDR1 MNHEY and CDR2 SVGAGI. The CDR3 extends over 12 amino acids. V lost 4 bases and J lost 4, with 5 bases in between. The CDR3: CASSSQGNTIYF. CDR3 in DNA: TGTGCCAGCAGTTCTCAGGGAAACACCATATATTTT.

This chain links TRBV4-2 with TRBJ2-6; tentatively, D is TRBD2 (5 bases). Trimming stripped 0 bases from V and 0 bases from J, with 12 bases between. CDR1 is LGHNA and CDR2 is YNFKEQ in the germline V gene. The CDR3 has 18 residues. CDR3 protein: CASSQEASTGSGANVLTF. As DNA, the CDR3 is TGTGCCAGCAGCCAAGAGGCTAGCACGGGCTCTGGGGCCAACGTCCTGACTTTC.

The chain carries TRBV6-4 and TRBJ1-2; D unresolved. Germline CDR1 MRHNA, CDR2 SNTAGT. This CDR3 has 13 residues. Trimming took 6 bases from V and 8 from J, leaving 16 bases between them. The CDR3 DNA follows: TGTGCCAGCAGATCGACGGTCACGGGAGGCTACACCTTC. It is translated as CASRSTVTGGYTF.

The V call is TRBV2, the J call TRBJ2-6, with 7 bases matching TRBD1. V lost 6 bases, J lost 0 bases, and 5 bases stayed unmatched. The length of the CDR3 is 16 residues. Germline CDR1 is SNHLY and CDR2 is FYNNEI. CDR3 loop: CASREDRFSGANVLTF. The CDR3 nucleotides read TGTGCCAGCAGGGAGGACAGGTTCTCTGGGGCCAACGTCCTGACTTTC.

The V and J genes are TRBV6-6 and TRBJ1-1; 9 bases are a match to TRBD1. The ends lost 1 base at V and 1 base at J; junction bases unmatched: 1. The CDR3 runs to 15 residues. Germline V lookup: CDR1 MNHNY, CDR2 SVGAGI (reference sequence). CDR3 loop: CASSYWTGENTEAFF. The DNA for the CDR3 is TGTGCCAGCAGTTACTGGACAGGGGAGAACACTGAAGCTTTCTTT.

In this sample, this clone turned up once. DNA for the CDR3: TGTGCCAGCAGCTTGATAGGGGAAGAGGCCTATGGCTACACCTTC. This sequence encodes CASSLIGEEAYGYTF. J is TRBJ1-2 and V is TRBV5-4, with D maybe TRBD1 (5 bases). CDR3 size: 15 residues. CDR1 and CDR2 (germline): SGHNT, YYREEE (reference sequence). Trimming removed 1 base from V and 4 bases from J, with 14 bases in between.

The chain carries TRBV19 and TRBJ2-1, with a possible D match to TRBD2 (6 bases). Germline CDR1 and CDR2: LNHDA and SQIVND (reference sequence). V was cut by 1 base and J by 8 bases, with 18 bases left in between. The CDR3 spans 16 residues. The CDR3 nucleotides are TGTGCCAGTAGTATAGTGCGGCGGGGCCCTTTCGATGAGCAGTTCTTC. It specifies CASSIVRRGPFDEQFF.

V and J are TRBV5-1 and TRBJ1-6, with TRBD1 as a possible D gene (5 bases). Trimming stripped 0 bases from V and 13 bases from J, with 14 bases between. The CDR3 spans 14 residues. Germline V lookup: CDR1 SGHRS, CDR2 YFSETQ. The CDR3 nucleotides read TGCGCCAGCAGCTTGGGCAGGGATCCCGCTCCCCTCCACTTT. This codes for CASSLGRDPAPLHF.

The genes are TRBV2 and TRBJ1-1; a weak D match, TRBD1 (6 bases). The CDR3 runs 12 residues. CDR1 and CDR2 (germline): SNHLY, FYNNEI. Trimming removed 6 bases from V and 7 bases from J, with 12 bases in between. The CDR3: CASSPRQVEAFF. The CDR3, as DNA: TGTGCCAGCAGCCCCAGACAGGTTGAAGCTTTCTTT.

V gene TRBV20-1 combines with J gene TRBJ2-5, with a tentative D call TRBD1 (7 bases). Trimming took off 3 bases at V and 2 bases at J, with 13 bases between the two ends. The CDR3 contains 14 residues. Germline V lookup: CDR1 DFQATT, CDR2 SNEGSKA (reference sequence). The CDR3 region has the DNA TGCAGTGCTAGTAAGACAGGGAGGCAAGAGACCCAGTACTTC. This gives the protein CSASKTGRQETQYF.

This sequence joins TRBV9 and TRBJ1-5; maybe TRBD1 (5 bases). CDR1 is SGDLS and CDR2 is YYNGEE in the germline V gene. The CDR3 extends over 15 amino acids. Trimming took off 0 bases at V and 7 bases at J, with 14 bases between the two ends. CDR3 in amino acids: CASSVGPGRGQPQHF. In DNA, the CDR3 is TGTGCCAGCAGCGTAGGTCCAGGGCGGGGACAGCCCCAGCATTTT.

The chain combines TRBV28 with TRBJ2-7, with 10 bases aligning to TRBD1. With V trimmed by 3 bases and J by 4 bases, 6 bases remained unmatched. Germline loops: CDR1 MDHEN, CDR2 SYDVKM. This CDR3 comprises 15 residues. This CDR3 reads CASSLPGTGEYEQYF. CDR3 DNA: TGTGCCAGCAGTTTGCCCGGGACAGGGGAGTACGAGCAGTACTTC.

The chain employs TRBV19 and TRBJ2-6; maybe TRBD1 (5 bases). Trimming removed 6 bases at V and 0 bases at J, with 9 bases between. CDR3 length: 15 amino acids. CDR1 is LNHDA and CDR2 is SQIVND in the germline V gene (reference sequence). The chain's CDR3 is CASRKGDSGANVLTF. CDR3 sequence (DNA): TGTGCCAGTAGGAAAGGGGACTCTGGGGCCAACGTCCTGACTTTC.

The gene calls are TRBV7-8 and TRBJ2-7; D may be TRBD2 (5 bases). CDR1 and CDR2 (germline): SGHVS, FQNEAQ. This CDR3 is 13 amino acids long. Trimming left V 5 bases short and J 4 bases short, with 12 bases between. The CDR3, as DNA: TGTGCCAGCAGCCCCATGGACTTTTACGAGCAGTACTTC. Protein: CASSPMDFYEQYF.

V gene TRBV6-5 combines with J gene TRBJ2-7; the match to TRBD2 covers 7 bases. V was clipped by 0 bases and J by 6 bases; unmatched bases: 8. CDR3 length: 15 amino acids. Per the germline V gene, CDR1 is MNHEY and CDR2 is SVGAGI. CDR3 sequence (DNA): TGTGCCAGCAGTTACTCATTGGGGAGGGTTGGCGAGCAGTACTTC. Its protein product is CASSYSLGRVGEQYF.